This entry describes one T cell receptor (beta chain). This entry is derived from a study of T cell changes during pregnancy in multiple sclerosis. TCRdb's copy holds only in-frame clones and misses some; the assay was immunoSEQ multiplex PCR. Of fewer than 45,000 clones detected, 80% to 90% appear once; the ten largest clones hold roughly 0.48%. The CDR3 is 13 amino acids. In germline, CDR1 is MNHEY, CDR2 SMNVEV (reference sequence). Trimming shortened V by 4 bases and J by 2 bases, and 9 bases separated the two germline ends. This specimen was CD4+ T cells from peripheral blood mononuclear cells, taken in the first trimester of pregnancy. The clonotype was recovered from a female donor with multiple sclerosis, enrolled in a pregnancy study. The rearrangement links TRBV27 to TRBJ2-7, with D hard to call. The CDR3 DNA reads as TGTGCCAGCAGTTCGCTAGGCCCCTACGAGCAGTACTTC. Protein: CASSSLGPYEQYF.